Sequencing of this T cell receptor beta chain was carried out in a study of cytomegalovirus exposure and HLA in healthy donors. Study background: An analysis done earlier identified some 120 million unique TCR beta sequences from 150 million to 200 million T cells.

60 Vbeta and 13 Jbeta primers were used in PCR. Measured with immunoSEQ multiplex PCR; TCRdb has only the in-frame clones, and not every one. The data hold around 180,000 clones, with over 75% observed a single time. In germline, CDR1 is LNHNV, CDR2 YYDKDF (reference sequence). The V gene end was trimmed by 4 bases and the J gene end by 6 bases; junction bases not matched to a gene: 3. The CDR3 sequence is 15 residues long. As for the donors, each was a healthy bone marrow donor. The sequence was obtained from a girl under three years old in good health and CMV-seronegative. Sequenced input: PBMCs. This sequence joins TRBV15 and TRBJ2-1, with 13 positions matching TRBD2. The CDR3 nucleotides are TGTGCCACCAGCACAGGACTAGCGGGAGTCAATGAGCAGTTCTTC. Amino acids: CATSTGLAGVNEQFF.